The 3 T cell receptor beta chains given below trace back to one sample, sequenced in a study of blood T cell repertoires in COVID-19. Produced via immunoSEQ multiplex PCR; TCRdb's table is partial and in-frame only. This sample has roughly 250,000 clones, with roughly 84% found just once. Sample: peripheral blood. These receptors originate from a person aged 70 to 80 with COVID-19, enrolled during active disease.

The gene calls are TRBV5-5 and TRBJ2-3, with D perhaps TRBD1 (5 bases). This CDR3 region has 14 residues. V lost 6 bases and J lost 2, with 13 bases in between. CDR1 and CDR2 from the germline V gene are SGHKS and YYEKEE (reference sequence). The CDR3 bases are TGTGCCAGCATCAGTAACAGGAACACAGATACGCAGTATTTT. It specifies CASISNRNTDTQYF.

The CDR3 region is CASSLLPQGTGELFF. The CDR3 coding sequence is TGTGCCAGCAGTTTATTGCCCCAGGGCACCGGGGAGCTGTTTTTT. The chain combines TRBV28 with TRBJ2-2, with D possibly being TRBD1 (5 bases). Germline values: CDR1 MDHEN, CDR2 SYDVKM. The CDR3 has 15 amino acids. V was cut by 1 base and J by 4 bases, with 10 bases left in between.

This chain links TRBV11-2 with TRBJ2-7; D gene uncertain. The CDR3 covers 11 residues. In germline, CDR1 is SGHAT, CDR2 FQNNGV. V dropped 4 bases and J dropped 6 bases, with 7 bases sitting between them. The CDR3 DNA reads TGTGCCAGCAGCTCCACGGGCGAGCAGTACTTC. Amino acid sequence: CASSSTGEQYF.